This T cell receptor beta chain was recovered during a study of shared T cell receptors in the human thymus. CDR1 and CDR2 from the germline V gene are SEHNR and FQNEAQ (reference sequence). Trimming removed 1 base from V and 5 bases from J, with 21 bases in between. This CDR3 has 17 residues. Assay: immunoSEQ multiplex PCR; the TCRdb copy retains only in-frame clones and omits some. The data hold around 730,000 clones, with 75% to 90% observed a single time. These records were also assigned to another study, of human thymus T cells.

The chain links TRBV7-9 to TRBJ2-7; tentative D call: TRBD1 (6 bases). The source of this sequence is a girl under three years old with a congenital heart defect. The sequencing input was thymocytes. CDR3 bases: TGTGCCAGCAGCTTAGTAAGTGGGGTTAGGGGGTTTCACGAGCAGTACTTC. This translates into CASSLVSGVRGFHEQYF.